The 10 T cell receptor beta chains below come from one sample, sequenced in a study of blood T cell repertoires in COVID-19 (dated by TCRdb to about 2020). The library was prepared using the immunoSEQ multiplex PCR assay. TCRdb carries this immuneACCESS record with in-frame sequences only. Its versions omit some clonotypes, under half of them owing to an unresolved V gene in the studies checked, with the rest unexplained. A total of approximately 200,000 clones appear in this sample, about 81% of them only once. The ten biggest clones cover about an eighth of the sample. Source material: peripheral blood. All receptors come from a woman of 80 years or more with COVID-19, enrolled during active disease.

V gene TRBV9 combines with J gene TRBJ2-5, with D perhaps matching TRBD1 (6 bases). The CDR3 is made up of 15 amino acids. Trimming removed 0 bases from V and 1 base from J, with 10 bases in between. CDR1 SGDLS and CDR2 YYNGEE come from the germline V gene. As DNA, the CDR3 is TGTGCCAGCAGCGTAGGTGACAGGTCCCAAGAGACCCAGTACTTC. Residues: CASSVGDRSQETQYF.

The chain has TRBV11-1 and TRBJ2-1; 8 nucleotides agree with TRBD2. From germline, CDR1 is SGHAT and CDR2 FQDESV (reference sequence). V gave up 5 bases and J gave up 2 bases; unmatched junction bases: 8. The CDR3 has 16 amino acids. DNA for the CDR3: TGTGCCAGCAGCGGGAGCGGGAGAACAGCCTACAATGAGCAGTTCTTC. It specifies CASSGSGRTAYNEQFF. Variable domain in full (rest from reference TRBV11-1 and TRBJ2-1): EAEVAQSPRYKITEKSQAVAFWCDPISGHATLYWYRQILGQGPELLVQFQDESVVDDSQLPKDRFSAERLKGVDSTLKIQPAELGDSAMYLCASSGSGRTAYNEQFFGPGTRLTVL.

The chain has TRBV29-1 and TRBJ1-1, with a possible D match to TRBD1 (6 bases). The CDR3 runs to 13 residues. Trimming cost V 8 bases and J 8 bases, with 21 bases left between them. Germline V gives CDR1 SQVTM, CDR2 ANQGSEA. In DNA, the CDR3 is TGCAGCTTCACCCCCGGGACAACCTTCGAAGCTTTCTTT. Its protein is CSFTPGTTFEAFF.

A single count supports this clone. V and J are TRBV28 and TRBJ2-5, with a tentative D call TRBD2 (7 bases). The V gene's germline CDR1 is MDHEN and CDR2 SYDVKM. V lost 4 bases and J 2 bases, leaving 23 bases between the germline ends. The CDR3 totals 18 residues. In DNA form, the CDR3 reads TGTGCCAGCAGTTCTCATAAGGGGGGGCGGTGGGGACAAGAGACCCAGTACTTC. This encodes CASSSHKGGRWGQETQYF.

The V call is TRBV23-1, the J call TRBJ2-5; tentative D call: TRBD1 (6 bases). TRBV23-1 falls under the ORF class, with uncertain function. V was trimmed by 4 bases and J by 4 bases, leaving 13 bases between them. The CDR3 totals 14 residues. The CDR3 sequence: CASSPQGLGETQYF. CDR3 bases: TGCGCCAGCAGTCCCCAGGGGTTAGGAGAGACCCAGTACTTC.

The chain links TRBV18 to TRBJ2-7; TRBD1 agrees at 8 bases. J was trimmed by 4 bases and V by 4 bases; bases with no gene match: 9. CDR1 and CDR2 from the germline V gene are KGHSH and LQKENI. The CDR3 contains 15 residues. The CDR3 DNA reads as TGTGCCAGCTCACACTCAGGACAGGGAAGATACGAGCAGTACTTC. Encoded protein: CASSHSGQGRYEQYF. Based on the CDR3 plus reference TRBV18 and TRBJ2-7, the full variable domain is NAGVMQNPRHLVRRRGQEARLRCSPMKGHSHVYWYRQLPEEGLKFMVYLQKENIIDESGMPKERFSAEFPKEGPSILRIQQVVRGDSAAYFCASSHSGQGRYEQYFGPGTRLTVT.

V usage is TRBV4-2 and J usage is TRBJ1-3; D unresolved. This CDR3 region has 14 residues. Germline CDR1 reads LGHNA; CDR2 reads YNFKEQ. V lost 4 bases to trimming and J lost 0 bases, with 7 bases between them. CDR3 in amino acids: CASSRPGSGNTIYF. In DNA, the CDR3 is TGTGCCAGCAGCCGACCAGGCTCTGGAAACACCATATATTTT.

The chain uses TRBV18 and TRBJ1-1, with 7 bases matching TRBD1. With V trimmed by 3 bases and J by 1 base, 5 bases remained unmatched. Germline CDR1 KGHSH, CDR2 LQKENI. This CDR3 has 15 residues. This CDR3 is CASSPLTGTNTEAFF. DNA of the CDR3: TGTGCCAGCTCACCGTTGACAGGGACGAACACTGAAGCTTTCTTT.

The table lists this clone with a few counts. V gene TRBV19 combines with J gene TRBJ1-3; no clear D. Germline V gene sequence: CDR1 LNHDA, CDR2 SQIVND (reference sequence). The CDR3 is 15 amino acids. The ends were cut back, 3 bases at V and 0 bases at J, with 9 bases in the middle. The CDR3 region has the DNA TGTGCCAGTAGTATTACAGTAAACTCTGGAAACACCATATATTTT. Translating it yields CASSITVNSGNTIYF.

The CDR3 here is CASSLAQGGHEQYF. CDR3 DNA: TGCGCCAGCAGCTTGGCGCAGGGGGGACACGAGCAGTACTTC. The gene calls are TRBV5-1 and TRBJ2-7, with a possible D match to TRBD1 (7 bases). The germline V and J ends were trimmed by 0 bases and 5 bases, with 12 bases remaining between them. Germline V gene sequence: CDR1 SGHRS, CDR2 YFSETQ. The CDR3 totals 14 residues.